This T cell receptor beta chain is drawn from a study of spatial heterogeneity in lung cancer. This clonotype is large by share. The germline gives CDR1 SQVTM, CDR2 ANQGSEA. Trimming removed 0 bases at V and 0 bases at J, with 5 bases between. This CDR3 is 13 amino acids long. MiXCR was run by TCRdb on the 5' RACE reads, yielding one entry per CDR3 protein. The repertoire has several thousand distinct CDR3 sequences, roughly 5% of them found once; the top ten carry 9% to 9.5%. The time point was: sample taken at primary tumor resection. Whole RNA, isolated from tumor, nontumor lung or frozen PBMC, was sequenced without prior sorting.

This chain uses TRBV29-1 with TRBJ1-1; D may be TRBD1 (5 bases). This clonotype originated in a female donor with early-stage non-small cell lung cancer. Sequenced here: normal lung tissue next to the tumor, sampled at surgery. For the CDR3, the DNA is TGCAGCGTTGAAGAACAGGTGAACACTGAAGCTTTCTTT. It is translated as CSVEEQVNTEAFF.